This entry features one T cell receptor beta chain sequence. This sample was included in a study of blood T cell repertoires in COVID-19. Overall study context: Acute-phase and convalescent COVID-19 samples originated in the United States, Italy and Spain. From T cells, B-cell-depleted T cells, or PBMCs came the material, which was cDNA or gDNA.

In the original processing: Reference gene primer amplification yielded estimated nucleated cell counts. The data were produced by immunoSEQ multiplex PCR, yet TCRdb's version contains in-frame clones alone and is incomplete. Clonal size and the V and J genes are those of that table, whereas D and trimming came from the DNA. The table has almost 50,000 clones, 84% seen once; the top ten hold roughly 1.5%. This CDR3 is built from 15 residues. V lost 2 bases to trimming and J lost 4 bases; unmatched junction nucleotides: 7. Looked up from germline, CDR1 is MDHEN and CDR2 is SYDVKM. The specimen sequenced was peripheral blood. This TCR derives from a middle-aged man with acute or convalescent COVID-19. The V gene is TRBV28, the J gene TRBJ2-7; 8 positions match TRBD1. The CDR3 bases are TGTGCCAGCAGTTTAGGAACAGGGGGTTATTACGAGCAGTACTTC. Its translation is CASSLGTGGYYEQYF.